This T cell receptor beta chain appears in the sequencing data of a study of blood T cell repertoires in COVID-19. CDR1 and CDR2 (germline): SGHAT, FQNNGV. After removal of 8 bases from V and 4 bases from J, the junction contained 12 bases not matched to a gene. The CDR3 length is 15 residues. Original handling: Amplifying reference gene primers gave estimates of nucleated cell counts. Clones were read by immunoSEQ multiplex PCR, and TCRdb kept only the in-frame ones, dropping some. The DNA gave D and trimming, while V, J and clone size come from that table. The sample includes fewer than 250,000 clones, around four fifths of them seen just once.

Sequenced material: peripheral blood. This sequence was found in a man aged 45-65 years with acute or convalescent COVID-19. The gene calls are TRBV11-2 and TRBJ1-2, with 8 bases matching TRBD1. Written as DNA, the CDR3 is TGTGCCAGCGGTGGACAGGGTAAAATGGGCTATGGCTACACCTTC. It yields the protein CASGGQGKMGYGYTF.